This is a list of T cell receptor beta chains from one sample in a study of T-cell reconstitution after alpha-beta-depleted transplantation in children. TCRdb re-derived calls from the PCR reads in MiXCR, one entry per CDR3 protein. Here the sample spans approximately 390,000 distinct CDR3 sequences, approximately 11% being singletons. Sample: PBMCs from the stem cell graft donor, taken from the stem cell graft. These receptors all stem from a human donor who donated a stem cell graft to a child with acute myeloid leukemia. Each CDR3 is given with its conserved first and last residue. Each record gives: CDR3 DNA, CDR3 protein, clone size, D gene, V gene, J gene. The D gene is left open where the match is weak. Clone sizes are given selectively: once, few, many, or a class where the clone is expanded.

CDR3nt: TGTGCCATCAGTGAGGACAGGGGGACAGATACGCAGTATTTT
CDR3aa: CAISEDRGTDTQYF
abundance: few
d_gene: TRBD1
v_gene: TRBV10-3
j_gene: TRBJ2-3

CDR3nt: TGCGCCAGCAGTGACAGGGGGCTAAACCTGAACACTGAAGCTTTCTTT
CDR3aa: CASSDRGLNLNTEAFF
abundance: few
d_gene: TRBD1
v_gene: TRBV5-1
j_gene: TRBJ1-1

CDR3nt: TGTGCCAGCAGCTCAGGATACCCGGGGGCAGGGGAAAATGAAAAACTGTTTTTT
CDR3aa: CASSSGYPGAGENEKLFF
abundance: many
d_gene: NA
v_gene: TRBV7-8
j_gene: TRBJ1-4

CDR3nt: TGCAGCGTTGACGGGAGACACAGCTCCTACAATGAGCAGTTCTTC
CDR3aa: CSVDGRHSSYNEQFF
abundance: NA
d_gene: NA
v_gene: TRBV29-1
j_gene: TRBJ2-1

CDR3nt: TGTGCCAGCAGCTCTCCTAGCGGGAGTTTTGAGCAGTTCTTC
CDR3aa: CASSSPSGSFEQFF
abundance: many
d_gene: TRBD2
v_gene: TRBV12-3/TRBV12-4
j_gene: TRBJ2-1

CDR3nt: TGTGCCAGCAGCTTAGATCACTCATCCTACGAGCAGTACTTC
CDR3aa: CASSLDHSSYEQYF
abundance: few
d_gene: NA
v_gene: TRBV11-3
j_gene: TRBJ2-7

CDR3nt: TGTGCCACCCGGTGCGGGGGGGCCCACGAGCAGTACTTC
CDR3aa: CATRCGGAHEQYF
abundance: NA
d_gene: TRBD2
v_gene: TRBV7-2
j_gene: TRBJ2-7

CDR3nt: TGTGCCAGCACCAACCCTCAGGGTAGCGGGGGGCCGAACACCGGGGAGCTGTTTTTT
CDR3aa: CASTNPQGSGGPNTGELFF
abundance: few
d_gene: TRBD2
v_gene: TRBV12-3/TRBV12-4
j_gene: TRBJ2-2

CDR3nt: TGCAGTGCTCCTCGGGAGGGGGCGAACACTGAAGCTTTCTTT
CDR3aa: CSAPREGANTEAFF
abundance: many
d_gene: TRBD1
v_gene: TRBV20-1
j_gene: TRBJ1-1

CDR3nt: TGCAGTGCTAGTTCAGGGTTACTCGGGGAGCTGTTTTTT
CDR3aa: CSASSGLLGELFF
abundance: few
d_gene: NA
v_gene: TRBV20-1
j_gene: TRBJ2-2

CDR3nt: TGCAGTGCTAGACAGGAATTAAAAGAGACCCAGTACTTC
CDR3aa: CSARQELKETQYF
abundance: few
d_gene: NA
v_gene: TRBV20-1
j_gene: TRBJ2-5

CDR3nt: TGTGCCAGCAGTCTTGGCGCTGGGACGGGTGGCTACACCTTC
CDR3aa: CASSLGAGTGGYTF
abundance: NA
d_gene: NA
v_gene: TRBV12-3/TRBV12-4
j_gene: TRBJ1-2

CDR3nt: TGCAGCGCCCTCGGACCGGGACAGGGGGGCTATGGCTACACCTTC
CDR3aa: CSALGPGQGGYGYTF
abundance: NA
d_gene: TRBD1
v_gene: TRBV29-1
j_gene: TRBJ1-2

CDR3nt: TGCGCCAGCAGCCAAGGAGACAGAGACAATGAAAAACTGTTTTTT
CDR3aa: CASSQGDRDNEKLFF
abundance: NA
d_gene: NA
v_gene: TRBV4-3
j_gene: TRBJ1-4

CDR3nt: TGCGCCAGCAGCCGCGCCGGACAATGGGACACTGAAGCTTTCTTT
CDR3aa: CASSRAGQWDTEAFF
abundance: few
d_gene: NA
v_gene: TRBV5-1
j_gene: TRBJ1-1

CDR3nt: TGCGCCAGCAGCTCGACAGGACGTCTCCAAGAGACCCAGTACTTC
CDR3aa: CASSSTGRLQETQYF
abundance: few
d_gene: NA
v_gene: TRBV5-1
j_gene: TRBJ2-5

CDR3nt: TGTGCTAGCAGCTTAGAGATCGATCAGCCCCAGCATTTT
CDR3aa: CASSLEIDQPQHF
abundance: many
d_gene: NA
v_gene: TRBV7-7
j_gene: TRBJ1-5

CDR3nt: TGTGCCAGCAGCTTGGACAGGGGATCTGGCTACACCTTC
CDR3aa: CASSLDRGSGYTF
abundance: many
d_gene: TRBD1
v_gene: TRBV11-2
j_gene: TRBJ1-2

CDR3nt: TGCAGCGTTGAAGATAGCTCCTCGAGGCGAGATACGCAGTATTTT
CDR3aa: CSVEDSSSRRDTQYF
abundance: NA
d_gene: NA
v_gene: TRBV29-1
j_gene: TRBJ2-3

CDR3nt: TGTGCCAGCAGCTTAGGGTCCAAGGCGGATGAAGCTTTCTTT
CDR3aa: CASSLGSKADEAFF
abundance: NA
d_gene: NA
v_gene: TRBV13
j_gene: TRBJ1-1

CDR3nt: TGTGCCAGCAGCCAAGTCGGTCGCCGACTTTCACCCCTCCACTTT
CDR3aa: CASSQVGRRLSPLHF
abundance: many
d_gene: NA
v_gene: TRBV4-2
j_gene: TRBJ1-6

CDR3nt: TGTGCCAGCAGCTCTGGTGCTTCTAGCACAGATACGCAGTATTTT
CDR3aa: CASSSGASSTDTQYF
abundance: many
d_gene: NA
v_gene: TRBV5-6
j_gene: TRBJ2-3

CDR3nt: TGTGCCAGCAGCTTATGGCCGGAAGACACAGATACGCAGTATTTT
CDR3aa: CASSLWPEDTDTQYF
abundance: few
d_gene: NA
v_gene: TRBV7-3
j_gene: TRBJ2-3

CDR3nt: TGCGCCAGCAGCAGTAGCGGGCCATGGGATACGCAGTATTTT
CDR3aa: CASSSSGPWDTQYF
abundance: NA
d_gene: TRBD2
v_gene: TRBV5-1
j_gene: TRBJ2-3

CDR3nt: TGTGCCAGCAGCTTGATCGGGCCTGGAAACACCATATATTTT
CDR3aa: CASSLIGPGNTIYF
abundance: many
d_gene: NA
v_gene: TRBV5-5
j_gene: TRBJ1-3

CDR3nt: TGTGCCATCAGTAAGACAGATTACGAGCAGTACTTC
CDR3aa: CAISKTDYEQYF
abundance: NA
d_gene: NA
v_gene: TRBV10-3
j_gene: TRBJ2-7

CDR3nt: TGTGCCAGCAGTTTACTCCACCCAGGGGCGAACACTGAAGCTTTCTTT
CDR3aa: CASSLLHPGANTEAFF
abundance: NA
d_gene: NA
v_gene: TRBV27
j_gene: TRBJ1-1

CDR3nt: TGTGCCATCAGCTCCCACGGAACCTACAATGAGCAGTTCTTC
CDR3aa: CAISSHGTYNEQFF
abundance: few
d_gene: NA
v_gene: TRBV10-3
j_gene: TRBJ2-1

CDR3nt: TGTGCCAGCAGTTACTCGGACACCTATGGCTACACCTTC
CDR3aa: CASSYSDTYGYTF
abundance: NA
d_gene: NA
v_gene: TRBV6-6
j_gene: TRBJ1-2

CDR3nt: TGTGCCAGCAGCCCAAGCGGGGGGCGATATCCTAGCACAGATACGCAGTATTTT
CDR3aa: CASSPSGGRYPSTDTQYF
abundance: NA
d_gene: TRBD2
v_gene: TRBV27
j_gene: TRBJ2-3

CDR3nt: TGTGCCAGCAGCGGCTGGGACAGCACCTACGAGCAGTACTTC
CDR3aa: CASSGWDSTYEQYF
abundance: NA
d_gene: TRBD1
v_gene: TRBV7-9
j_gene: TRBJ2-7

CDR3nt: TGCGCCAGCAGGCAAGGGACCGGGACACAACAAGAGACCCAGTACTTC
CDR3aa: CASRQGTGTQQETQYF
abundance: few
d_gene: NA
v_gene: TRBV5-1
j_gene: TRBJ2-5

CDR3nt: TGCAGCGCCGGGACAGGGGGGACCGGGGAGCTGTTTTTT
CDR3aa: CSAGTGGTGELFF
abundance: NA
d_gene: TRBD1
v_gene: TRBV29-1
j_gene: TRBJ2-2

CDR3nt: TGCAGCGCCCTGAGACAGTACCAAGAGACCCAGTACTTC
CDR3aa: CSALRQYQETQYF
abundance: few
d_gene: NA
v_gene: TRBV29-1
j_gene: TRBJ2-5

CDR3nt: TGTGCCAGCTCACCACGGGACACAGACCCCTACGAGCAGTACTTC
CDR3aa: CASSPRDTDPYEQYF
abundance: NA
d_gene: NA
v_gene: TRBV18
j_gene: TRBJ2-7

CDR3nt: TGCAGTGCTAGCGGGAGTTCGGAGACCCAGTACTTC
CDR3aa: CSASGSSETQYF
abundance: NA
d_gene: NA
v_gene: TRBV20-1
j_gene: TRBJ2-5

CDR3nt: TGCGCCAGCAGTGAGGCGGCTAGCGGGAGTTTGAAGACCCAGTACTTC
CDR3aa: CASSEAASGSLKTQYF
abundance: few
d_gene: TRBD2
v_gene: TRBV10-2
j_gene: TRBJ2-5

CDR3nt: TGTGCCAGCAGTCCCCGGAGAAACACCATATATTTT
CDR3aa: CASSPRRNTIYF
abundance: few
d_gene: NA
v_gene: TRBV6-1
j_gene: TRBJ1-3

CDR3nt: TGTGCCAGCAGCTTAACTCGAGAGAACACCGGGGAGCTGTTTTTT
CDR3aa: CASSLTRENTGELFF
abundance: NA
d_gene: NA
v_gene: TRBV7-3
j_gene: TRBJ2-2

CDR3nt: TGTGCCAGCAGTGAATCTCGGCGGGAGCACACAGATACGCAGTATTTT
CDR3aa: CASSESRREHTDTQYF
abundance: few
d_gene: TRBD2
v_gene: TRBV25-1
j_gene: TRBJ2-3

CDR3nt: TGCGCCAGCAGCTTGGTAGCGGGACTCACAGATACGCAGTATTTT
CDR3aa: CASSLVAGLTDTQYF
abundance: few
d_gene: TRBD2
v_gene: TRBV5-1
j_gene: TRBJ2-3

CDR3nt: TGCAGCGTTGAAGGGCTTCCTAGCGAGACCACAGATACGCAGTATTTT
CDR3aa: CSVEGLPSETTDTQYF
abundance: NA
d_gene: NA
v_gene: TRBV29-1
j_gene: TRBJ2-3

CDR3nt: TGTGCCAGCACTCCCGGAGGAACTGAAGCTTTCTTT
CDR3aa: CASTPGGTEAFF
abundance: few
d_gene: NA
v_gene: TRBV6-5
j_gene: TRBJ1-1

CDR3nt: TGTGCCAGCAGCCGCAAGGCCGATGGGGTCCCTAACTATGGCTACACCTTC
CDR3aa: CASSRKADGVPNYGYTF
abundance: many
d_gene: NA
v_gene: TRBV4-2
j_gene: TRBJ1-2

CDR3nt: TGCGCCAGCAGCGCGGGACTAGCGGAAAACACCGGGGAGCTGTTTTTT
CDR3aa: CASSAGLAENTGELFF
abundance: NA
d_gene: TRBD2
v_gene: TRBV5-1
j_gene: TRBJ2-2

CDR3nt: TGTGCCAGTAAACCCTCCCGGAACACCGGGGAGCTGTTTTTT
CDR3aa: CASKPSRNTGELFF
abundance: NA
d_gene: NA
v_gene: TRBV19
j_gene: TRBJ2-2

CDR3nt: TGCAGTGCTAGCACTAGCGAGAGTAAGCAGTTCTTC
CDR3aa: CSASTSESKQFF
abundance: many
d_gene: TRBD2
v_gene: TRBV20-1
j_gene: TRBJ2-1